One sample yielded the 24 T cell receptor beta chains listed below, sequenced in a study of T cells in Graves' hyperthyroidism and ophthalmopathy. Amplification of TCR beta CDR3 regions used RNA as the template. First-round RT-PCR targeting the TCR CDR3 was performed with the HTBI primer set. TCRdb recomputed calls from the multiplex PCR reads with MiXCR, one row per CDR3 protein. The sample shows over 500,000 distinct CDR3 sequences, 17% of them seen only once. Material: blood. These receptors were collected from a young woman with Graves' ophthalmopathy.

This clonotype was observed at least ten times. The V call is TRBV5-5, the J call TRBJ2-6; the D call may be TRBD1 or TRBD2 (5 bases each). Deletions cut 3 bases from V and 0 bases from J, with 16 bases between. In germline, CDR1 is SGHKS, CDR2 YYEKEE (reference sequence). This CDR3 is 18 amino acids long. The CDR3 DNA reads as TGTGCCAGCAGCTCGTACCGGGACGGAGGCTCTGGGGCCAACGTCCTGACTTTC. It codes for CASSSYRDGGSGANVLTF.

This clonotype was seen ten or more times. The chain combines TRBV27 with TRBJ2-1; D gene uncertain. Germline V CDR1 and CDR2: MNHEY, SMNVEV (reference sequence). CDR3 length: 12 amino acids. The V end was cut by 7 bases, the J end by 6 bases, with 10 bases between. CDR3 sequence reads: CASNPPGNEQFF. In DNA form, the CDR3 reads TGTGCCAGCAACCCCCCGGGCAATGAGCAGTTCTTC.

This clonotype was detected a few times. The chain joins TRBV7-3 to TRBJ2-1; a possible D gene is TRBD1 (5 bases). CDR3 size: 13 residues. The V end was cut by 6 bases, the J end by 9 bases, with 15 bases between. Germline loops: CDR1 SGHTA, CDR2 FQGTGA. CDR3 nucleotide sequence: TGTGCCAGCAGGGGAAGGGGCGGCGGTGAGCAGTTCTTC. It codes for CASRGRGGGEQFF.

In this sample, this clonotype turned up many times. The chain has TRBV7-9 and TRBJ1-1; 8 nucleotides align to TRBD1. Germline-derived CDR1 and CDR2 are SEHNR and FQNEAQ (reference sequence). Trimming cost V 10 bases and J 0 bases; bases outside gene matches: 4. The CDR3 totals 13 residues. CDR3 loop: CATHRGVNTEAFF. The CDR3 DNA reads TGTGCCACCCACAGGGGGGTGAACACTGAAGCTTTCTTT.

The chain is built from TRBV6-1 and TRBJ2-3; TRBD2 matches at 7 bases. Germline CDR1 and CDR2: MNHNS and SASEGT. Trimming cost V 9 bases and J 2 bases; bases outside gene matches: 5. The CDR3 covers 13 residues. The CDR3 coding sequence is TGTGCCAGTTCCGGGACTAACACAGATACGCAGTATTTT. It codes for CASSGTNTDTQYF.

This clonotype was picked up many times. The chain carries TRBV2 and TRBJ1-4, with D unresolved. The length of the CDR3 is 13 residues. V lost 8 bases to trimming and J lost 6 bases, with 13 bases between them. Germline values: CDR1 SNHLY, CDR2 FYNNEI. CDR3 coding DNA: TGTGCCAGCGCGGGATCGTTTGATGAAAAACTGTTTTTT. As protein: CASAGSFDEKLFF.

This clonotype occurred a few times. The chain joins TRBV5-6 to TRBJ1-5; D is possibly TRBD1 (6 bases). The germline V gene encodes CDR1 SGHDT and CDR2 YYEEEE. The CDR3 is 15 amino acids. The ends were cut back, 0 bases at V and 7 bases at J, with 14 bases in the middle. CDR3 sequence (DNA): TGTGCCAGCAGCTTGGTGGGGGCGAGTATACAGCCCCAGCATTTT. Translation gives CASSLVGASIQPQHF.

This clonotype was recorded many times. The CDR3 sequence: CASSSPRGWRASTDTQYF. Written as DNA, the CDR3 is TGTGCCAGCAGTTCCCCACGGGGATGGAGAGCTAGCACAGATACGCAGTATTTT. V usage is TRBV27 and J usage is TRBJ2-3; D is possibly TRBD2 (5 bases). Germline V gives CDR1 MNHEY, CDR2 SMNVEV (reference sequence). Trimming cost V 4 bases and J 0 bases, with 20 bases left between them. This CDR3 has 18 amino acids.

This clonotype has ten or more counts. This rearrangement joins TRBV7-8 to TRBJ1-2; TRBD1 agrees at 7 bases. The V gene end was trimmed by 6 bases and the J gene end by 4 bases; junction bases not matched to a gene: 5. The CDR3 length is 13 residues. Germline values: CDR1 SGHVS, CDR2 FQNEAQ. The chain's CDR3 is CASSLDRTYGYTF. The CDR3 DNA follows: TGTGCCAGCAGTTTGGACAGGACCTATGGCTACACCTTC.

The rearrangement links TRBV27 to TRBJ2-1; tentatively, D is TRBD1 (5 bases). The CDR3 is 15 amino acids. Trimming cost V 6 bases and J 5 bases, with 17 bases left between them. Germline V CDR1 and CDR2: MNHEY, SMNVEV (reference sequence). The chain's CDR3 is CASSRVGPADNEQFF. CDR3 coding DNA: TGTGCCAGCAGCCGCGTGGGGCCGGCGGACAATGAGCAGTTCTTC.

This clonotype was counted many times. The J gene is TRBJ2-2, the V gene TRBV11-1; possible D gene TRBD1, 6 bases. Germline V gives CDR1 SGHAT, CDR2 FQDESV (reference sequence). The CDR3 is 15 amino acids. The V end lost 5 bases, the J end lost 0 bases, and 10 bases lay between the germline ends. Written as DNA, the CDR3 is TGTGCCAGCAGCGTACAGGGAACGAACACCGGGGAGCTGTTTTTT. Its translation is CASSVQGTNTGELFF.

This clonotype was found many times. This sequence joins TRBV12-3 or TRBV12-4 and TRBJ1-6; D remains ambiguous. This CDR3 spans 14 amino acids. Trimming left V 2 bases short and J 6 bases short, with 8 bases between. CDR3 sequence: CASSLIGSNSPLHF. Here the CDR3 DNA reads TGTGCCAGCAGTTTAATTGGGAGTAATTCACCCCTCCACTTT.

This clonotype was counted many times. V and J are TRBV7-9 and TRBJ2-7; D remains unclear. The V gene lost 1 base and the J gene lost 1 base, with 14 bases spanning the gap. Germline-derived CDR1 and CDR2 are SEHNR and FQNEAQ (reference sequence). The CDR3 has 16 residues. This chain's CDR3 is CASSLDRLGRSYEQYF. CDR3 bases: TGTGCCAGCAGCTTAGATCGTCTAGGCCGGTCCTACGAGCAGTACTTC.

A word on this clonotype: One end of the junction varies from germline; a read error may be responsible. This sequence joins TRBV19 and TRBJ2-5, with 8 bases aligning to TRBD1. Germline CDR1 reads LNHDA; CDR2 reads SQIVND (reference sequence). The CDR3 has 12 amino acids. The CDR3 region has the DNA TGTGCCAGTAGTCCCGGGACAGGCCTCAAGAACTTC. This gives the protein CASSPGTGLKNF.

This clonotype was counted many times. V gene TRBV11-3 combines with J gene TRBJ2-1; D call uncertain. Germline CDR1 and CDR2: SGHNT and YENEEA. The ends were cut back, 5 bases at V and 10 bases at J, with 15 bases in the middle. This CDR3 has 13 residues. CDR3 DNA sequence: TGTGCCAGCAGCCCCCCGTCTAGAGGAGAGCAGTTCTTC. This codes for CASSPPSRGEQFF. Using reference TRBV11-3 and TRBJ2-1 for the parts outside the CDR3, the full variable domain is EAGVVQSPRYKIIEKKQPVAFWCNPISGHNTLYWYLQNLGQGPELLIRYENEEAVDDSQLPKDRFSAERLKGVDSTLKIQPAELGDSAVYLCASSPPSRGEQFFGPGTRLTVL.

The V call is TRBV20-1, the J call TRBJ2-4; possibly TRBD1 for D (6 bases). The V gene lost 6 bases and the J gene lost 1 base, with 13 bases spanning the gap. The CDR3 is 14 residues long. Germline V gene sequence: CDR1 DFQATT, CDR2 SNEGSKA (reference sequence). CDR3 sequence: CSAPQGTAKNIQYF. CDR3 DNA: TGCAGTGCCCCCCAGGGGACGGCCAAAAACATTCAGTACTTC.

Ten or more counts support this clonotype. This chain uses TRBV10-3 with TRBJ2-7; D not certain. This CDR3 region has 12 residues. V was pared by 8 bases and J by 4 bases, with 12 bases between. Per the germline V gene, CDR1 is ENHRY and CDR2 is SYGVKD. This CDR3 reads CAIGQKGYEQYF. DNA of the CDR3: TGTGCCATCGGTCAGAAGGGTTACGAGCAGTACTTC.

In this sample, this clonotype turned up a few times. The V gene is TRBV2, the J gene TRBJ1-4, with D possibly matching TRBD1 (5 bases). The CDR3 loop spans 12 amino acids. Germline CDR1 and CDR2: SNHLY and FYNNEI. V shed 6 bases and J shed 12 bases, with 14 bases lying between them. This CDR3 reads CASRATGGELFF. Here the CDR3 DNA reads TGTGCCAGCAGGGCTACGGGGGGGGAACTGTTTTTT.

Concerning this clonotype: This could be a read error, since a much larger clone is one nucleotide away. This rearrangement joins TRBV28 to TRBJ1-3, with D tentatively TRBD1 (6 bases). This CDR3 is 17 amino acids long. Germline CDR1 is MDHEN and CDR2 is SYDVKM. The CDR3 spells CASGLWGAQGLGNTIYF. The CDR3 region has the DNA TGTGCCAGCGGTTTATGGGGGGCCCAGGGGCTCGGAAACACCATATATTTT.

This clonotype was seen at least ten times. The genes are TRBV6-2 or TRBV6-3 and TRBJ2-7; 10 bases map to TRBD2. Per germline, CDR1 MNHEY and CDR2 SVGEGT. Trimming cost V 0 bases and J 2 bases; bases outside gene matches: 4. The CDR3 loop spans 16 amino acids. The CDR3 region is CASSYSLAGDPYEQYF. CDR3 in DNA: TGTGCCAGCAGTTACTCTCTAGCGGGAGATCCCTACGAGCAGTACTTC.

J is TRBJ2-7 and V is TRBV10-3; TRBD2 is a possible D gene (6 bases). Germline loops: CDR1 ENHRY, CDR2 SYGVKD. CDR3 length: 14 amino acids. V lost 0 bases and J lost 4, with 10 bases in between. The CDR3 bases are TGTGCCATCAGTGAGTCTGCGGGAAGGTACGAGCAGTACTTC. Its protein is CAISESAGRYEQYF.

At least ten counts were recorded for this clonotype. The gene calls are TRBV27 and TRBJ2-3, with D maybe TRBD2 (6 bases). Germline lookup yields CDR1 MNHEY and CDR2 SMNVEV (reference sequence). Trimming removed 5 bases at V and 6 bases at J, with 18 bases between. The CDR3 contains 15 residues. The CDR3 here is CASSPSGVGTDTQYF. DNA of the CDR3: TGTGCCAGCAGTCCATCGGGAGTCGGTACGGATACGCAGTATTTT.

A remark on this clonotype: Since a much larger clone is just one base distant, this may be a read error. The chain recombines TRBV6-5 with TRBJ1-1; D might be TRBD1 (6 bases). The CDR3 contains 15 residues. CDR1 and CDR2 (germline): MNHEY, SVGAGI. The CDR3 nucleotides read TGTGCCAGCAGTTACCCACAGGGCTTGAACAATGAAGCTTTCTTT. Its translation is CASSYPQGLNNEAFF.

This clonotype was seen a few times. This chain uses TRBV19 with TRBJ1-2, with a weak D call TRBD1 (5 bases). Trimming shortened V by 1 base and J by 0 bases, and 15 bases separated the two germline ends. This CDR3 spans 17 amino acids. Germline CDR1 and CDR2: LNHDA and SQIVND (reference sequence). The CDR3 DNA follows: TGTGCCAGTAGTATAGTCTCGGTGAGGGGACCTAACTATGGCTACACCTTC. It translates to CASSIVSVRGPNYGYTF.